This TCR beta chain was identified during a study of vaccination and CD4 T cells after COVID-19. Turning to this clonotype: Its antigen is undetermined.

Oncomine TCR Beta short-read sequencing was applied to DNA from cultured CD4+ T cells. Each CDR3 protein is one row after TCRdb ran MiXCR on the PCR reads. The sample records roughly 10,000 distinct CDR3 sequences, roughly 40% being singletons. The treatment: roughly ten-day PBMC culture with coronavirus spike peptide pools or control peptides (ViraFEST assay). Roughly 2.1 million PBMCs went into each well for culture with approximately 9.4 IU/ml IL-2 and 10 ug/ml peptide pools. Negative-selection isolation of CD4+ T cells was performed after 10 days of culture. Study-wide results and caveats: The median proportion of reactive clones detected only post-vaccination in convalescent patients was roughly 86%.

The CDR3 is 16 amino acids. V dropped 5 bases and J dropped 1 base, with 17 bases sitting between them. Germline-derived CDR1 and CDR2 are SGHTA and FQGTGA. This receptor was obtained from a human donor who had recovered from COVID-19. Sequenced sample: CD4+ T cells from blood, cultured in vitro. The chain joins TRBV7-3 to TRBJ1-1; D gene uncertain. The CDR3 bases are TGTGCCAGCAGCCTCGGGCCCATAATGGCGAACACTGAAGCTTTCTTT. Protein product: CASSLGPIMANTEAFF.